Listed below are T cell receptor beta chains from one sample, sequenced in a study of beta chain features in type 1 diabetes. The assay was immunoSEQ multiplex PCR, and TCRdb's table has in-frame clones only and misses some. The sample holds 150,000 to 190,000 clones, about 9.4% seen once. The sample consisted of central memory CD4+ T cells from blood. The receptors shown here come from a man aged 25-40 years with type 1 diabetes. CDR3s include the opening cysteine and the closing phenylalanine or tryptophan. A D gene is named only where the DNA matches it firmly. Clone sizes are given selectively: once, few, many, or a class where the clone is expanded.

clone_size | d_call | j_call | v_call | cdr3_nt | cdr3_aa
. | . | TRBJ2-5 | TRBV7-6 | TGTGCCAGCAGCTCGAACCGGGAGACCCAGTACTTC | CASSSNRETQYF
few | TRBD2 | TRBJ2-2 | TRBV4-2 | TGTGCCAGCAGCCAACGGACTAGCGGTAACACCGGGGAGCTGTTTTTT | CASSQRTSGNTGELFF
few | . | TRBJ1-2 | TRBV7-9 | TGTGCCAGCAGCTTAGAAGGGAGGGACTATGGCTACACCTTC | CASSLEGRDYGYTF
few | . | TRBJ2-1 | TRBV7-9 | TGTGCCAGCAGCCTGGACGGCGGGGATGAGCAGTTCTTC | CASSLDGGDEQFF
. | TRBD2 | TRBJ2-5 | TRBV2 | TGTGCCAGCAGTGAGGGACTAGCGAGTGACCAGTACTTC | CASSEGLASDQYF
few | . | TRBJ2-7 | TRBV7-2 | TGTGCCAGCAGCTTAGGCGCCTACGAGCAGTACTTC | CASSLGAYEQYF
few | TRBD2 | TRBJ2-3 | TRBV29-1 | TGCAGCGGTGGACTAGCGGGGTACACAGATACGCAGTATTTT | CSGGLAGYTDTQYF
few | TRBD2 | TRBJ2-1 | TRBV5-1 | TGCGCCAGCAGCTTCCTAGCGGACAATGAGCAGTTCTTC | CASSFLADNEQFF
. | . | TRBJ2-7 | TRBV27 | TGTGCCGTCTTAGGGCGGGTTCAGAACGAGCAGTACTTC | CAVLGRVQNEQYF
. | . | TRBJ1-5 | TRBV28 | TGTGCCAGCAGTTTGTGGGGGCGAAATCAGCCCCAGCATTTT | CASSLWGRNQPQHF
few | . | TRBJ1-2 | TRBV2 | TGTGCCAGCAAAGGAGAGCGCTATGGCTACACCTTC | CASKGERYGYTF
. | . | TRBJ2-5 | TRBV6-1 | TGTGCCAGCAGTCCCTTGGGGAGATCGGAGACCCAGTACTTC | CASSPLGRSETQYF
. | . | TRBJ1-1 | TRBV30 | TGTGCCTGGAGTTCCAACATGAACACTGAAGCTTTCTTT | CAWSSNMNTEAFF
. | TRBD2 | TRBJ2-1 | TRBV28 | TGTGCCAGCAGTCAGCCGGGACTAGGCTCCTACAATGAGCAGTTCTTC | CASSQPGLGSYNEQFF
. | . | TRBJ1-1 | TRBV2 | TGTGCCAGCACCGGTTCAGGGGCCACTGAAGCTTTCTTT | CASTGSGATEAFF
. | . | TRBJ2-3 | TRBV11-2 | TGTGCCAGCAGCGGCTGGACTGGGGATACGCAGTATTTT | CASSGWTGDTQYF
. | . | TRBJ1-1 | TRBV5-1 | TGCGCCAGCAGCTTAGGGGCGACGAACACTGAAGCTTTCTTT | CASSLGATNTEAFF
. | . | TRBJ1-2 | TRBV2 | TGTGCCAGCAGTGTACGGAACTATGGCTACACCTTC | CASSVRNYGYTF
few | . | TRBJ2-1 | TRBV7-2 | TGTGCCAGCAGCGACCAGGGGTCCCAAGTGCAGTTCTTC | CASSDQGSQVQFF
. | . | TRBJ1-1 | TRBV2 | TGTGCCAGCAGTGATGCCGGGAGACTTGAAGCTTTCTTT | CASSDAGRLEAFF
. | TRBD2 | TRBJ2-5 | TRBV5-4 | TGTGCCAGCAGCCCGGGACTAGCGGGACTAGAGACCCAGTACTTC | CASSPGLAGLETQYF
. | TRBD1 | TRBJ1-4 | TRBV4-2 | TGTGCCAGCAGCCAAGTAGGGACAGGGGACCTGAAAATGGGAAAACTGTTTTTT | CASSQVGTGDLKMGKLFF
. | . | TRBJ2-3 | TRBV4-2 | TGTGCCAGCAGCCAAGAGGCTAGCGCTGAAGATACGCAGTATTTT | CASSQEASAEDTQYF
. | TRBD2 | TRBJ2-1 | TRBV5-1 | TGCGCCAGCAGCTTGGGCCCCATAAGGGCGGGAGGTAATAATGAGCAGTTCTTC | CASSLGPIRAGGNNEQFF
few | . | TRBJ2-6 | TRBV28 | TGTGCCAGCATCTACCGAGGGTCCGGGGCCAACGTCCTGACTTTC | CASIYRGSGANVLTF
. | . | TRBJ2-3 | TRBV19 | TGTGCCAGTAGTATCGGCGCGGGACTCACAGATACGCAGTATTTT | CASSIGAGLTDTQYF
few | TRBD2 | TRBJ2-1 | TRBV9 | TGTGCCAGCAGCGAGCGGGAGGGGTACAATGAGCAGTTCTTC | CASSEREGYNEQFF
. | . | TRBJ2-3 | TRBV25-1 | TGTGCCAGCAGTGAACTCCAGGGTTCAGATACGCAGTATTTT | CASSELQGSDTQYF
few | . | TRBJ2-1 | TRBV5-4 | TGTGCCAGCAGCTTGGCGAACACCTACAATGAGCAGTTCTTC | CASSLANTYNEQFF
. | TRBD2 | TRBJ2-1 | TRBV30 | TGTGCCTGGAATCCCTCGGGGGGGCGCAGGGATGAGCAGTTCTTC | CAWNPSGGRRDEQFF
few | TRBD1 | TRBJ2-5 | TRBV11-2 | TGTGCCAGCAGCTACCAGGGGGCGGGTGTGGAGACCCAGTACTTC | CASSYQGAGVETQYF
. | . | TRBJ2-5 | TRBV6-5 | TGTGCCAGCAGGCACGTGGTCCACGCAGAAGAGACCCAGTACTTC | CASRHVVHAEETQYF
. | TRBD1 | TRBJ2-1 | TRBV9 | TGTGCCAGCAGCACGAACGGCCGGGACAGTGACAATGAGCAGTTCTTC | CASSTNGRDSDNEQFF
few | . | TRBJ2-7 | TRBV20-1 | TGCAGTGCTAGATCCAGATACGAGCAGTACTTC | CSARSRYEQYF
few | TRBD1 | TRBJ1-5 | TRBV29-1 | TGCAGCGTTAGGACAGGGGCGAGCAATCAGCCCCAGCATTTT | CSVRTGASNQPQHF
few | . | TRBJ2-3 | TRBV7-7 | TGTGCTAGCAGCTTAACGGGCGGGGAAGATACGCAGTATTTT | CASSLTGGEDTQYF
. | . | TRBJ1-1 | TRBV28 | TGTGCCAGCAGTCCTCAGCGCGGGGCTGGGGGCACTGAAGCTTTCTTT | CASSPQRGAGGTEAFF
few | . | TRBJ1-2 | TRBV7-8 | TGTGCCAGCAGCTTAAGGGGTCACTATGGCTACACCTTC | CASSLRGHYGYTF
few | . | TRBJ2-7 | TRBV29-1 | TGCAGCGTTGCAGTTCAGCGGCCTCCCGCCTACGAGCAGTACTTC | CSVAVQRPPAYEQYF
few | . | TRBJ2-4 | TRBV6-5 | TGTGCCAGCAGTTACTCCGGGCTAGCCGCCAAAAACATTCAGTACTTC | CASSYSGLAAKNIQYF
few | . | TRBJ1-5 | TRBV7-3 | TGTGCCAGCAGTACCAGGGGCAATCAGCCCCAGCATTTT | CASSTRGNQPQHF
. | TRBD2 | TRBJ2-4 | TRBV30 | TGTGCCTGGAAACCTAGCGGGGACAAAAACATTCAGTACTTC | CAWKPSGDKNIQYF
. | TRBD2 | TRBJ2-1 | TRBV18 | TGTGCCAGCTCTAGCGGGATTCTTTCGAATGAGCAGTTCTTC | CASSSGILSNEQFF
few | TRBD2 | TRBJ2-1 | TRBV28 | TGTGCCAGCAGTTTTTCGGAACTAGCGATTGAGCAGTTCTTC | CASSFSELAIEQFF
few | TRBD2 | TRBJ2-7 | TRBV29-1 | TGCAGCGTTGGTCTGACTAGCGGAAACGAGCAGTACTTC | CSVGLTSGNEQYF
. | . | TRBJ2-7 | TRBV4-3 | TGCGCCAGCAGCCAAGATCCGCAAACTCCGGTCTCGTTGCAGTACTTC | CASSQDPQTPVSLQYF
few | . | TRBJ2-1 | TRBV11-1 | TGTGCCAGCAGCTTAGGGGCGGGTCGGACCGAGCAGTTCTTC | CASSLGAGRTEQFF
few | . | TRBJ2-1 | TRBV7-2 | TGTGCCAGCAGCTTAGGTGGGTCCGGGATTGACAATGAGCAGTTCTTC | CASSLGGSGIDNEQFF
few | . | TRBJ2-4 | TRBV28 | TGTGCCAGCAGTTTATGGCGGGTTAAGTACTTC | CASSLWRVKYF
few | TRBD1 | TRBJ2-1 | TRBV18 | TGTGCCAGCTCACCGACAGGGGAAAGCAATGAGCAGTTCTTC | CASSPTGESNEQFF
. | . | TRBJ2-7 | TRBV6-6 | TGTGCCAGCACTTCCGAGAGGTCGGGGAGGCGCGAGCAGTACTTC | CASTSERSGRREQYF
few | . | TRBJ2-3 | TRBV18 | TGTGCCAGCGCCCAAAGCGGGCAAACAGATACGCAGTATTTT | CASAQSGQTDTQYF
few | TRBD2 | TRBJ2-4 | TRBV7-2 | TGTGCCAGCAGCCAAGGGACTAGCGGGAGCCTAGCCAAAAACATTCAGTACTTC | CASSQGTSGSLAKNIQYF
few | . | TRBJ1-5 | TRBV4-3 | TGCGCCAGCAGCCAAGAGGGCAGGCGGGATCAGCCCCAGCATTTT | CASSQEGRRDQPQHF
. | TRBD2 | TRBJ2-2 | TRBV18 | TGTGCCAGCTCACCTAGCCTAGCGGGAGTGTCCGGGGAGCTGTTTTTT | CASSPSLAGVSGELFF
. | . | TRBJ2-7 | TRBV9 | TGTGCCAGCAGCGTGGACAGTGCCTACGAGCAGTACTTC | CASSVDSAYEQYF
. | TRBD2 | TRBJ2-3 | TRBV27 | TGTGCCAGCAGTTTATTCACTAGCGGGAGCCTTAGCACAGATACGCAGTATTTT | CASSLFTSGSLSTDTQYF
. | TRBD1 | TRBJ2-1 | TRBV25-1 | TGTGCCAGCAGTGAATCCCCCGGCCGAGCAGGGGGTGAGCAGTTCTTC | CASSESPGRAGGEQFF
few | . | TRBJ2-7 | TRBV11-2 | TGTGCCAGCAGCTTGCGTTATAGCGGAAGCTCCTACGAGCAGTACTTC | CASSLRYSGSSYEQYF
few | . | TRBJ2-3 | TRBV5-1 | TGCGCCAGCAGCTTGGGTGGTCGGGATACGCAGTATTTT | CASSLGGRDTQYF